This T cell receptor (beta chain) was recovered during a study of blood T cells in healthy people across ages. Concerning this clonotype itself: Its target is not known.

PCR was performed a second time for roughly 7 to 11 cycles using a sample-barcoded 5' primer and a J-beta primer mix. From the 5' RACE reads, TCRdb called clonotypes with MiXCR, one entry per CDR3 protein. The data contain approximately 690,000 distinct CDR3 sequences, less than 45% of them singletons. They isolated at least 7 million PBMCs from each sample. CDR3 length: 13 residues. Germline values: CDR1 DFQATT, CDR2 SNEGSKA (reference sequence). Study-wide findings and caveats: Naive and antigen-experienced cells were not separated, limiting conclusive comparison. Significant beta diversity loss was already apparent by age approximately 40, declining roughly linearly. Naive T cell percentage by flow cytometry tracked strongly with beta diversity.

Specimen: blood. This clonotype was obtained from a man at least 80 years old in good health. This sequence joins TRBV20-1 and TRBJ2-5; D is possibly TRBD1 (5 bases). With the DNA end fitting TRBJ2-7 better, the J assignment may be wrong. CDR3 DNA: TGCAGTGCTAGATTACGGACAACCTACGAGCAGTACTTC. It encodes CSARLRTTYEQYF.